This T cell receptor (beta chain) is from a study of blood T cell repertoires in COVID-19 (dated by TCRdb to 2020 to 2022). As for the study more broadly: Samples from collaborators originated in the United States, Italy and Spain and spanned both the acute and convalescent phases of COVID-19. The prospective study material was composed of cDNA or gDNA derived from T cells, B-cell-depleted T cells, or PBMCs. Where available, HLA class I and class II types were taken from metadata supplied by the sample provider and were not determined by assay-based typing. A de-identified subject ID, COVID-19 status, age in years and sex were almost always included in the sample metadata. The repertoires were released in a freely available public database meant as a resource for research on the immune response to SARS-CoV-2. Deeply sampled blood TCRbeta repertoires from subjects exposed to, actively infected with, or recovered from COVID-19 were included in the dataset. The samples were drawn from the first 160 participants of the ongoing ImmuneRACE study and from under 1,500 subjects provided by 6 global collaborators.

Overall study results and their limits: The quantity of clinical and demographic metadata differed by source and by participant and was supplied without curation.

A note on this clone: Its antigen target is currently unknown. No quality values exist for individual bases; no much larger clone is one base distant.

The immunoSEQ Assay, a bias-controlled multiplex PCR, was used to amplify TCRbeta CDR3 regions from genomic DNA. In the source study's methods: Nucleated cell counts per sample were estimated from amplification of reference gene primers within the assay. Sequence reads were collapsed and filtered to measure the absolute abundance of every unique TCRbeta CDR3 rearrangement. For each sample, productive Simpson clonality was calculated by taking the square root of Simpson's diversity index across productive rearrangements. Here the immuneACCESS table is served through TCRdb, limited to in-frame sequences with V and J called. Missing clones are a known gap in these copies; in checked studies unresolved V genes cover under half, and the rest lacks a known reason. The DNA was the basis for D and trimming; V, J and clone size are from that table. Recorded for this sample are around 200,000 clones; less than 90% of them occurred a single time. 1.5% to 2% of the sample is held by the ten biggest clonotypes.

There are 15 amino acids in the CDR3, from cysteine to phenylalanine inclusive. Solely the CDR3 DNA is kept, with 45 bases framed from the first base. The junction shows trimming of 4 bases on V and 0 bases on J, and the gene matches do not reach 3 bases of it. Via the germline V gene, CDR1 is KGHSH and CDR2 LQKENI. Whole blood was collected in K2EDTA tubes by collaborating institutions according to the institutions' own protocols. For TCRbeta analysis, collaborators shipped samples as frozen whole blood, isolated PBMCs, or DNA extracted from either of those sample types. The specimen sequenced was peripheral blood. The chain is encoded by TRBV18 joined to TRBJ2-3, with 8 junctional bases fitting TRBD1. This sequence was found in a man in his forties with active or convalescent COVID-19. Here is the DNA: TGTGCCAGCTCACTAGGACAGGGTAGCACAGATACGCAGTATTTT. It translates to CASSLGQGSTDTQYF.